A single sample gave rise to the 22 T cell receptor beta chains below, sequenced in a study of blood T cells in healthy people across ages. The use of a sample-barcoded 5' primer and a J-beta primer mix characterized a second PCR of roughly 7 to 12 cycles. TCRdb used MiXCR to reprocess the 5' RACE reads, holding one entry per CDR3 protein. The sample includes approximately 1,700,000 distinct CDR3 sequences, approximately 39% seen only once; the top ten take about 23%. The sample consisted of blood. The receptor set was obtained from a human donor in good health.

The chain carries TRBV7-6 and TRBJ1-2; D is unresolved. In germline, CDR1 is SGHVS, CDR2 FNYEAQ. The CDR3 is made up of 14 amino acids. V was pared by 5 bases and J by 4 bases, with 14 bases between. The CDR3 reads CASSVSPGSYGYTF. The CDR3 bases are TGTGCCAGCAGCGTCTCTCCGGGATCCTATGGCTACACCTTC. Drawing the rest from reference TRBV7-6 and TRBJ1-2, the complete variable domain is GAGVSQSPRYKVTKRGQDVALRCDPISGHVSLYWYRQALGQGPEFLTYFNYEAQQDKSGLPNDRFSAERPEGSISTLTIQRTEQRDSAMYRCASSVSPGSYGYTFGSGTRLTVV.

In its sample, this clonotype was seen a few times. The V and J genes are TRBV6-2 or TRBV6-3 and TRBJ1-5, with a possible D match to TRBD1 (6 bases). Germline V gene sequence: CDR1 MNHEY, CDR2 SVGEGT. The CDR3 is 13 residues long. Trimming pared 5 bases from V and 7 bases from J, leaving 12 bases between. This CDR3 is CASSLRGKQPQHF. CDR3 coding DNA: TGTGCCAGCAGTCTCAGGGGTAAACAGCCCCAGCATTTT.

CDR3 bases: TGTGCCAGCAGCCCAGACCCCACGACAGGGGGTAAGCAGTACTTC. As protein: CASSPDPTTGGKQYF. J is TRBJ2-5 and V is TRBV7-9; 9 bases agree with TRBD1. Trimming removed 5 bases from V and 11 bases from J; junction bases left unmatched: 15. CDR3 size: 15 residues. Germline V lookup: CDR1 SEHNR, CDR2 FQNEAQ (reference sequence).

The chain carries TRBV3-1 and TRBJ1-2; D remains unclear. This CDR3 comprises 13 residues. Trimming left V 3 bases short and J 5 bases short, with 10 bases between. CDR1 and CDR2 (germline): LGHDT, YNNKEL (reference sequence). For the CDR3, the DNA is TGTGCCAGCAGCCATGAAGGATCTTATGGCTACACCTTC. It codes for CASSHEGSYGYTF. Looking up the rest from reference TRBV3-1 and TRBJ1-2 gives the full variable domain: DTAVSQTPKYLVTQMGNDKSIKCEQNLGHDTMYWYKQDSKKFLKIMFSYNNKELIINETVPNRFSPKSPDKAHLNLHINSLELGDSAVYFCASSHEGSYGYTFGSGTRLTVV.

The chain combines TRBV10-3 with TRBJ2-3; D not resolved. The germline gives CDR1 ENHRY, CDR2 SYGVKD. Trimming cost V 4 bases and J 6 bases, with 8 bases left between them. This CDR3 is built from 12 residues. CDR3 in DNA: TGTGCCATCAGTGCAGCGACTGATACGCAGTATTTT. Its translation: CAISAATDTQYF.

The chain recombines TRBV7-3 with TRBJ1-4; D not resolved. Germline V gene data show CDR1 as SGHTA and CDR2 as FQGTGA. V lost 6 bases to trimming and J lost 8 bases, with 13 bases between them. This CDR3 comprises 13 residues. The chain's CDR3 is CASSLGGSEKLFF. DNA for the CDR3: TGTGCCAGCAGTTTGGGAGGGTCGGAAAAACTGTTTTTT. The full variable domain, rest sourced from reference TRBV7-3 and TRBJ1-4, is GAGVSQTPSNKVTEKGKYVELRCDPISGHTALYWYRQSLGQGPEFLIYFQGTGAADDSGLPNDRFFAVRPEGSVSTLKIQRTERGDSAVYLCASSLGGSEKLFFGSGTQLSVL.

There are many counts of this clonotype. The V call is TRBV10-3, the J call TRBJ2-6, with 7 positions matching TRBD1. CDR3 length equals 18 residues. Trimming took 3 bases from V and 1 from J; bases not matched to a gene: 9. Germline V gives CDR1 ENHRY, CDR2 SYGVKD. CDR3 DNA sequence: TGTGCCATCAGTGACCGGGCCAGGGGGACGTCTGGGGCCAACGTCCTGACTTTC. Protein sequence: CAISDRARGTSGANVLTF.

This chain uses TRBV20-1 with TRBJ1-4; D is unresolved. Trimming shortened V by 0 bases and J by 8 bases, and 16 bases separated the two germline ends. Germline loops: CDR1 DFQATT, CDR2 SNEGSKA (reference sequence). This CDR3 is 15 amino acids long. CDR3 coding DNA: TGCAGTGCTAGAGATGGGGAGGGCGCGAGGGAAAAACTGTTTTTT. This sequence encodes CSARDGEGAREKLFF.

The chain recombines TRBV11-2 with TRBJ2-1; 14 nucleotides line up with TRBD2. This CDR3 contains 13 residues. The germline V gene encodes CDR1 SGHAT and CDR2 FQNNGV. Germline trimming cut 3 bases from V and 15 bases from J; bases unmatched to any gene: 4. Here the CDR3 reads CASSLTSGGASFF. DNA for the CDR3: TGTGCCAGCAGCTTGACTAGCGGGGGGGCATCGTTCTTC.

The chain employs TRBV5-5 and TRBJ2-7; D is undetermined. The CDR3 extends over 15 amino acids. V shed 0 bases and J shed 0 bases, with 10 bases lying between them. The V gene's germline CDR1 is SGHKS and CDR2 YYEKEE (reference sequence). CDR3 sequence (DNA): TGTGCCAGCAGCTTGGCCCCCTCGAACTCCTACGAGCAGTACTTC. Its protein product is CASSLAPSNSYEQYF. Filled out from reference TRBV5-5 and TRBJ2-7, the complete variable domain reads DAGVTQSPTHLIKTRGQQVTLRCSPISGHKSVSWYQQVLGQGPQFIFQYYEKEERGRGNFPDRFSARQFPNYSSELNVNALLLGDSALYLCASSLAPSNSYEQYFGPGTRLTVT.

In its sample, this clonotype was seen once. The chain carries TRBV5-5 and TRBJ2-1; 9 positions match TRBD2. The CDR3 runs to 17 residues. V dropped 1 base and J dropped 0; count of bases not matched to a gene: 5. Germline V gene data show CDR1 as SGHKS and CDR2 as YYEKEE (reference sequence). CDR3 DNA sequence: TGTGCCAGCAGCTTGTCGGCGACTAGCGGCTCCTACAATGAGCAGTTCTTC. Protein sequence: CASSLSATSGSYNEQFF.

This clonotype occurred once. The chain uses TRBV30 and TRBJ2-5; D tentatively fits TRBD1 or TRBD2 (6 bases each). The J call may not be correct, given that the DNA end is closer to TRBJ2-7. The CDR3 has 14 residues. The germline V gene encodes CDR1 GTSNPN and CDR2 SVGIG (reference sequence). The CDR3 protein is CAWSGGALSYEQYF. The CDR3 DNA reads TGTGCCTGGAGTGGGGGGGCCCTATCCTACGAGCAGTACTTC.

This chain uses TRBV2 with TRBJ1-5; D call uncertain. This CDR3 has 13 amino acids. The V gene's germline CDR1 is SNHLY and CDR2 FYNNEI. With 7 bases removed from V and 5 bases from J, the gap between germline ends came to 12 bases. The DNA for the CDR3 is TGTGCCAGCACGAGGCAGCCAGATCAGCCCCAGCATTTT. Protein: CASTRQPDQPQHF.

This clonotype was detected only once. The chain combines TRBV6-5 with TRBJ2-7, with D maybe TRBD1 (6 bases). Germline V gives CDR1 MNHEY, CDR2 SVGAGI. The CDR3 loop spans 15 amino acids. V lost 0 bases to trimming and J lost 3 bases, with 12 bases between them. CDR3 amino acids: CASSYSGKGGYEQYF. CDR3 bases: TGTGCCAGCAGTTACTCGGGTAAAGGGGGCTACGAGCAGTACTTC.

The rearrangement uses TRBV24-1 and TRBJ2-7, with D possibly being TRBD1 (5 bases). V dropped 10 bases and J dropped 1 base, with 10 bases sitting between them. The CDR3 sequence is 12 residues long. Germline values: CDR1 KGHDR, CDR2 SFDVKD. CDR3: CATARDSYEQYF. CDR3 nucleotide sequence: TGTGCCACAGCCAGGGATTCCTACGAGCAGTACTTC.

This clonotype has at least ten counts. The rearrangement links TRBV4-2 to TRBJ2-6, with 11 bases lining up with TRBD2. CDR1 LGHNA and CDR2 YNFKEQ come from the germline V gene. The V segment lost 0 bases and the J segment 0 bases; nucleotides outside the gene matches: 1. The CDR3 is made up of 18 amino acids. CDR3 region: CASSQDGTSGSGANVLTF. The CDR3 DNA reads TGTGCCAGCAGCCAAGATGGGACTAGCGGCTCTGGGGCCAACGTCCTGACTTTC.

This rearrangement joins TRBV29-1 to TRBJ2-7, with a tentative D call TRBD1 (6 bases). The CDR3 has 14 amino acids. The ends were cut back, 6 bases at V and 6 bases at J, with 21 bases in the middle. Germline V gene data show CDR1 as SQVTM and CDR2 as ANQGSEA. Written as DNA, the CDR3 is TGCAGCGTAAGGTCCAGGGGTCTCTCTTCCGAGCAGTACTTC. This sequence encodes CSVRSRGLSSEQYF.

The V call is TRBV12-5, the J call TRBJ1-2; 10 nucleotides match TRBD1. Trimming at V came to 5 bases and at J to 3 bases, leaving 3 bases not matched to a gene. This CDR3 has 14 residues. Germline CDR1 is LGHNT and CDR2 is FRNRAP. In nucleotides, the CDR3 is TGTGCTAGTGGTAAAGGGACAGGGGACTATGGCTACACCTTC. It specifies CASGKGTGDYGYTF.

This chain uses TRBV2 with TRBJ1-2, with 7 bases aligning to TRBD1. This CDR3 has 14 amino acids. The V gene end was trimmed by 1 base and the J gene end by 3 bases; junction bases not matched to a gene: 2. Germline V gene lookup returns CDR1 SNHLY and CDR2 FYNNEI. The CDR3 coding sequence is TGTGCCAGCAGTGAAGAGACAGGGTACTATGGCTACACCTTC. Its translation is CASSEETGYYGYTF.

The gene calls are TRBV20-1 and TRBJ2-1; D is uncertain. CDR1 and CDR2 from the germline V gene are DFQATT and SNEGSKA (reference sequence). The CDR3 is 15 amino acids. Trimming stripped 4 bases from V and 4 bases from J, with 17 bases between. The CDR3 loop is CSATNAGGQYNEQFF. The CDR3 DNA reads as TGCAGTGCTACCAACGCCGGCGGTCAATACAATGAGCAGTTCTTC.

This clonotype was counted a single time. The chain recombines TRBV5-1 with TRBJ1-1, with TRBD1 matching over 7 bases. CDR3 size: 14 residues. CDR1 and CDR2 from the germline V gene are SGHRS and YFSETQ. The ends lost 6 bases at V and 2 bases at J; junction bases unmatched: 7. CDR3 DNA: TGCGCCAGCAACTTAAGGGACAGTAACACTGAAGCTTTCTTT. It codes for CASNLRDSNTEAFF.

V gene TRBV6-2 or TRBV6-3 combines with J gene TRBJ2-6, with D unresolved. The CDR3 is 18 amino acids. V gave up 2 bases and J gave up 1 base, with 15 bases separating them. CDR1 is MNHEY, CDR2 SVGEGT, per germline. CDR3 residues: CASSYMALLGSGANVLTF. The CDR3 DNA sequence: TGTGCCAGCAGTTACATGGCGCTCCTGGGTTCTGGGGCCAACGTCCTGACTTTC.